Listed here are 19 T cell receptor beta chains from one sample, sequenced in a study of blood T cell repertoires in COVID-19. Clones were read by immunoSEQ multiplex PCR, and TCRdb kept only the in-frame ones, dropping some. In the table there are 85,000 to 120,000 clones, 87% of which are singletons. The material sequenced was peripheral blood. These receptors were collected from a woman between 45 and 60 years old with COVID-19, enrolled during active disease.

The genes are TRBV11-2 and TRBJ1-1, with 10 bases aligning to TRBD1. The CDR3 length is 15 residues. The germline CDR1 and CDR2 sequences are SGHAT and FQNNGV. Losses at the gene ends were 5 bases for V and 10 bases for J; bases not matched to a gene: 13. CDR3 in amino acids: CASSETLSGDRGAFF. The CDR3 DNA reads as TGTGCCAGCAGCGAGACGCTATCCGGGGACAGGGGAGCTTTCTTT.

The rearrangement joins TRBV20-1 to TRBJ2-1; D possibly corresponds to TRBD1 (5 bases). Trimming took off 3 bases at V and 4 bases at J, with 16 bases between the two ends. The CDR3 spans 15 residues. Germline loops: CDR1 DFQATT, CDR2 SNEGSKA (reference sequence). This chain's CDR3 is CSASMSGPWYNEQFF. The CDR3, as DNA: TGCAGTGCTAGTATGTCAGGGCCTTGGTACAATGAGCAGTTCTTC.

Comments on this clone: The sample contains more than one DNA sequence encoding this CDR3. V and J are TRBV5-1 and TRBJ1-3; D is unclear. CDR3 length: 15 amino acids. Trimming shortened V by 0 bases and J by 0 bases, and 7 bases separated the two germline ends. Germline loops: CDR1 SGHRS, CDR2 YFSETQ. The CDR3 sequence is CASSLDTVSGNTIYF. DNA of the CDR3: TGCGCCAGCAGCTTGGATACAGTCTCTGGAAACACCATATATTTT.

This clone was observed a single time. V is TRBV9 and J is TRBJ2-1; D remains ambiguous. The V gene's germline CDR1 is SGDLS and CDR2 YYNGEE. V lost 4 bases and J lost 6, with 8 bases in between. The CDR3 has 12 residues. Written as DNA, the CDR3 is TGTGCCAGCAGCCCCCTCCCCAATGAGCAGTTCTTC. Translation gives CASSPLPNEQFF.

The table lists this clone with a few counts. The rearrangement uses TRBV9 and TRBJ2-1; 10 positions agree with TRBD2. V trimming: 4 bases; J trimming: 9 bases; junction bases outside the gene matches: 7. Germline CDR1 reads SGDLS; CDR2 reads YYNGEE. This CDR3 has 14 amino acids. The CDR3 is CASSPRTSGGEQFF. The CDR3 DNA follows: TGTGCCAGCAGCCCAAGGACTAGCGGTGGTGAGCAGTTCTTC.

The chain uses TRBV3-1 (or the pseudogene TRBV3-2) and TRBJ1-5; 7 bases are shared with TRBD1. CDR3 length: 14 amino acids. J was trimmed by 7 bases and V by 6 bases; bases with no gene match: 9. Germline CDR1 LGHDT, CDR2 YNNKEL (reference sequence). The CDR3, as DNA: TGTGCCAGCAGTGACAGGGCGACCTTCCAGCCCCAGCATTTT. It codes for CASSDRATFQPQHF.

The V call is TRBV7-9, the J call TRBJ2-1, with 9 bases lining up with TRBD2. This CDR3 contains 14 residues. Germline-derived CDR1 and CDR2 are SEHNR and FQNEAQ (reference sequence). The junction had 6 bases not matched to a gene; V was cut back by 5 bases and J by 7 bases. CDR3 nucleotides: TGTGCCAGCAGCGGGACTAGCTCCCCAAATGAGCAGTTCTTC. Translating gives CASSGTSSPNEQFF.

CDR3 in amino acids: CASSYSSGGLHGYTF. Here the CDR3 DNA reads TGTGCCAGCAGTTACTCGTCAGGGGGATTACATGGCTACACCTTC. This rearrangement joins TRBV6-6 to TRBJ1-2; 7 bases are a match to TRBD1. Germline V gene lookup returns CDR1 MNHNY and CDR2 SVGAGI (reference sequence). V shed 0 bases, J shed 6 bases, and the junction held 7 bases outside the gene matches. The CDR3 runs to 15 residues.

V gene TRBV6-5 combines with J gene TRBJ2-2, with 9 bases that match TRBD1. Losses at the gene ends were 6 bases for V and 5 bases for J; bases not matched to a gene: 7. Per germline, CDR1 MNHEY and CDR2 SVGAGI. The CDR3 runs 15 residues. CDR3 nucleotide sequence: TGTGCCAGCAGAATTACAGGGGGCAGGACCGGGGAGCTGTTTTTT. Protein product: CASRITGGRTGELFF.

The gene calls are TRBV27 and TRBJ2-3, with 7 nucleotides matching TRBD1. The CDR3 extends over 14 amino acids. Germline V CDR1 and CDR2: MNHEY, SMNVEV (reference sequence). The trim removed 1 base at V and 4 bases at J, leaving 2 bases unmatched. CDR3 in DNA: TGTGCCAGCAGTTTATTAGGGGGCGCAGATACGCAGTATTTT. This codes for CASSLLGGADTQYF.

This clone has a single count. The chain combines TRBV4-3 with TRBJ1-5, with D perhaps matching TRBD1 (6 bases). The ends were cut back, 1 base at V and 3 bases at J, with 10 bases in the middle. Per germline, CDR1 LGHNA and CDR2 YSLEER. The CDR3 loop spans 15 amino acids. This CDR3 reads CASSQGQGYNQPQHF. In DNA form, the CDR3 reads TGCGCCAGCAGCCAAGGGCAGGGGTACAATCAGCCCCAGCATTTT.

The rearrangement uses TRBV15 and TRBJ2-5, with D possibly being TRBD1 (6 bases). This CDR3 has 14 amino acids. V was trimmed by 0 bases and J by 1 base, leaving 6 bases between them. Per the germline V gene, CDR1 is LNHNV and CDR2 is YYDKDF (reference sequence). The CDR3 DNA sequence: TGTGCCACCAGCAGAGACAGGGGCCAAGAGACCCAGTACTTC. Amino acid sequence: CATSRDRGQETQYF. Together with reference TRBV15 and TRBJ2-5, the CDR3 gives the full variable domain: DAMVIQNPRYQVTQFGKPVTLSCSQTLNHNVMYWYQQKSSQAPKLLFHYYDKDFNNEADTPDNFQSRRPNTSFCFLDIRSPGLGDTAMYLCATSRDRGQETQYFGPGTRLLVL.

Notes on this clone: Other DNA sequences in the same sample also yield this CDR3. V usage is TRBV5-1 and J usage is TRBJ2-3; 11 positions agree with TRBD2. CDR1 SGHRS and CDR2 YFSETQ come from the germline V gene. This CDR3 region has 16 residues. Losses at the gene ends were 0 bases for V and 6 bases for J; bases not matched to a gene: 6. As DNA, the CDR3 is TGCGCCAGCAGCTTGGTGTTAGCGGGGGGGTCGGATACGCAGTATTTT. This encodes CASSLVLAGGSDTQYF.

The V gene is TRBV3-1 (or the pseudogene TRBV3-2), the J gene TRBJ1-5; possibly TRBD1 for D (5 bases). The CDR3 contains 14 residues. V lost 1 base to trimming and J lost 7 bases, with 11 bases between them. Germline V lookup: CDR1 LGHDT, CDR2 YNNKEL (reference sequence). CDR3 sequence: CASSQGTPGQPQHF. In DNA form, the CDR3 reads TGTGCCAGCAGCCAAGGGACGCCAGGGCAGCCCCAGCATTTT.

The rearrangement uses TRBV5-4 and TRBJ2-2; 12 bases agree with TRBD2. Germline CDR1 SGHNT, CDR2 YYREEE (reference sequence). The length of the CDR3 is 16 residues. V dropped 2 bases and J dropped 7; count of bases not matched to a gene: 6. This chain's CDR3 is CASSFLAGGPLGELFF. The DNA for the CDR3 is TGTGCCAGCAGCTTTCTAGCGGGGGGGCCCCTCGGGGAGCTGTTTTTT.

The chain links TRBV6-5 to TRBJ1-5; tentative D call: TRBD1 (6 bases). Trimming took 5 bases from V and 3 from J, leaving 14 bases between them. CDR1 and CDR2 (germline): MNHEY, SVGAGI. There are 15 residues in the CDR3. The CDR3 protein is CASSTQRQANQPQHF. CDR3 sequence (DNA): TGTGCCAGCAGTACCCAGCGACAGGCCAATCAGCCCCAGCATTTT.

In its sample, this clone was seen once. V usage is TRBV6-5 and J usage is TRBJ1-2; TRBD1 might be the D (5 bases). CDR1 MNHEY and CDR2 SVGAGI come from the germline V gene. The CDR3 extends over 14 amino acids. Trimming shortened V by 6 bases and J by 5 bases, and 16 bases separated the two germline ends. CDR3: CASSQVRTTYGYTF. CDR3 sequence (DNA): TGTGCCAGCAGCCAAGTGCGGACAACTTATGGCTACACCTTC.

The J gene is TRBJ1-1, the V gene TRBV10-1, with no clear D. Germline V CDR1 and CDR2: WNHNN, SYGVQD (reference sequence). This CDR3 is built from 13 residues. V lost 4 bases, J lost 1 base, and 7 bases lay in between. The CDR3 here is CASSGQSNTEAFF. The CDR3 DNA follows: TGCGCCAGCAGTGGGCAGTCGAACACTGAAGCTTTCTTT.

The chain has TRBV7-9 and TRBJ1-4, with D possibly TRBD1 on 6 matching bases. CDR3 length: 16 amino acids. The germline gives CDR1 SEHNR, CDR2 FQNEAQ (reference sequence). V shed 4 bases and J shed 0 bases, with 12 bases lying between them. CDR3 in DNA: TGTGCCAGCAGCTCCGGACAGTTTGCAACTAATGAAAAACTGTTTTTT. Translated: CASSSGQFATNEKLFF.